Shown below are 22 T cell receptor beta chains from a single sample sequenced in a study of T cell responses to AZD1222 COVID-19 vaccine. Measured with immunoSEQ multiplex PCR; TCRdb has only the in-frame clones, and not every one. In the table there are about 140,000 clones, under 95% of which are singletons. Sequences were derived from peripheral blood, sampled on day 0 of AZD1222 vaccination. The origin of the receptors is an adult in good health.

The J gene is TRBJ1-2, the V gene TRBV12-3 or TRBV12-4, with D perhaps TRBD1 (5 bases). Trimming shortened V by 3 bases and J by 8 bases, and 13 bases separated the two germline ends. The CDR3 consists of 13 residues. This CDR3 reads CASSFAGFGGYTF. CDR3 DNA: TGTGCCAGCAGTTTTGCAGGGTTTGGAGGCTACACCTTC.

The CDR3 DNA is TGTGCCAGCAGGGACAGGGGGGCGTTCGGTAATGAGCAGTTCTTC. Encoded protein: CASRDRGAFGNEQFF. This chain uses TRBV2 with TRBJ2-1; 10 nucleotides match TRBD1. Trimming took 6 bases from V and 7 from J; bases not matched to a gene: 9. The CDR3 consists of 15 residues. Per the germline V gene, CDR1 is SNHLY and CDR2 is FYNNEI.

The chain couples TRBV7-3 to TRBJ2-1; a possible D gene is TRBD2 (6 bases). The CDR3 spans 15 residues. In germline, CDR1 is SGHTA, CDR2 FQGTGA. V lost 1 base to trimming and J lost 9 bases, with 16 bases between them. CDR3 residues: CASSLNDHPRGEQFF. CDR3 nucleotide sequence: TGTGCCAGCAGCTTAAACGACCACCCGCGGGGTGAGCAGTTCTTC.

V gene TRBV7-9 combines with J gene TRBJ1-2, with D hard to call. The V gene lost 6 bases and the J gene lost 4 bases, with 12 bases spanning the gap. The CDR3 has 13 residues. Looked up from germline, CDR1 is SEHNR and CDR2 is FQNEAQ (reference sequence). This CDR3 is CASSSGRVYGYTF. The CDR3 DNA reads as TGTGCCAGCAGTTCCGGTCGGGTCTATGGCTACACCTTC.

The chain carries TRBV21-1 and TRBJ2-7; no DNA check was done on the table's D call, TRBD1. TRBV21-1 is described as a pseudogene. The CDR3 sequence is 14 residues long. The CDR3 region has the DNA TGTGCCAGCACTTGGAGGGACAGGGGTATCGAGCAGTACTTC. Protein: CASTWRDRGIEQYF.

This clone was seen a few times. The chain carries TRBV18 and TRBJ1-5, with 8 nucleotides matching TRBD1. The CDR3 sequence is 15 residues long. Trimming cost V 6 bases and J 5 bases; bases outside gene matches: 9. The germline gives CDR1 KGHSH, CDR2 LQKENI. The CDR3 DNA sequence: TGTGCCAGCTCCTTGACCCAGGACAGGGATCAGCCCCAGCATTTT. Residues: CASSLTQDRDQPQHF.

This chain uses TRBV6-2 or TRBV6-3 with TRBJ1-5, with D possibly being TRBD1 (5 bases). Trimming cost V 2 bases and J 6 bases, with 11 bases left between them. The CDR3 contains 14 residues. CDR1 is MNHEY and CDR2 is SVGEGT in the germline V gene. DNA of the CDR3: TGTGCCAGCAGTTACAACTCAGGGAGTCAGCCCCAGCATTTT. This sequence encodes CASSYNSGSQPQHF.

The chain recombines TRBV19 with TRBJ1-1; 9 nucleotides line up with TRBD1. Germline lookup yields CDR1 LNHDA and CDR2 SQIVND (reference sequence). V trimming: 8 bases; J trimming: 4 bases; junction bases outside the gene matches: 8. The CDR3 spans 14 residues. CDR3 coding DNA: TGTGCCAGTGGCAAACAGGGGGCCGGCACTGAAGCTTTCTTT. Its translation: CASGKQGAGTEAFF. The full variable domain, with the rest looked up from reference TRBV19 and TRBJ1-1, is DGGITQSPKYLFRKEGQNVTLSCEQNLNHDAMYWYRQDPGQGLRLIYYSQIVNDFQKGDIAEGYSVSREKKESFPLTVTSAQKNPTAFYLCASGKQGAGTEAFFGQGTRLTVV.

This clone is judged medium-sized. The chain links TRBV18 to TRBJ2-7; unclear D gene. Trimming shortened V by 3 bases and J by 2 bases, and 5 bases separated the two germline ends. The CDR3 covers 12 residues. Looked up from germline, CDR1 is KGHSH and CDR2 is LQKENI. As DNA, the CDR3 is TGTGCCAGCTCACCGGAAGCCTACGAGCAGTACTTC. Its translation: CASSPEAYEQYF.

The gene calls are TRBV4-1 and TRBJ2-7; TRBD2 is a possible D gene (7 bases). The germline V gene has CDR1 MGHRA and CDR2 YSYEKL. Trimming shortened V by 2 bases and J by 3 bases, and 20 bases separated the two germline ends. The CDR3 covers 17 residues. The CDR3 nucleotides are TGCGCCAGCAGCCAAACCGCGGGGGCCACGGGAGGCTACGAGCAGTACTTC. Amino acids: CASSQTAGATGGYEQYF.

This chain joins TRBV28 and TRBJ1-2; TRBD1 might be the D (5 bases). The germline CDR1 and CDR2 sequences are MDHEN and SYDVKM. This CDR3 is built from 14 residues. The V and J ends lost 7 bases and 5 bases respectively, with 17 bases between them. CDR3 loop: CASIDSPRAYGYTF. DNA for the CDR3: TGTGCCAGCATTGACAGTCCCCGCGCGTATGGCTACACCTTC.

The chain is built from TRBV11-2 and TRBJ2-7, with a possible D match to TRBD1 (6 bases). V lost 1 base and J 3 bases, leaving 13 bases between the germline ends. CDR3 length: 15 amino acids. In germline, CDR1 is SGHAT, CDR2 FQNNGV. In nucleotides, the CDR3 is TGTGCCAGCAGCTTAGTGAGTGGACAGTTCTACGAGCAGTACTTC. It yields the protein CASSLVSGQFYEQYF. Full variable domain (outside the CDR3, taken from reference TRBV11-2 and TRBJ2-7): EAGVAQSPRYKIIEKRQSVAFWCNPISGHATLYWYQQILGQGPKLLIQFQNNGVVDDSQLPKDRFSAERLKGVDSTLKIQPAKLEDSAVYLCASSLVSGQFYEQYFGPGTRLTVT.

The chain uses TRBV7-7 and TRBJ2-7; TRBD1 might be the D (6 bases). V was clipped by 3 bases and J by 5 bases, with 11 bases between them. The CDR3 totals 13 residues. CDR1 and CDR2 (germline): SSHAT, FNYEAQ (reference sequence). The CDR3 reads CASSLTGRHEQYF. The DNA of the CDR3 is TGTGCCAGCAGCTTGACAGGAAGACACGAGCAGTACTTC.

This chain uses TRBV11-3 with TRBJ2-1; 8 positions agree with TRBD1. The ends lost 5 bases at V and 6 bases at J; junction bases unmatched: 6. CDR1 and CDR2 (germline): SGHNT, YENEEA. The CDR3 is made up of 14 amino acids. CDR3 sequence (DNA): TGTGCCAGCAGCCACAGGGGGTATGTCAATGAGCAGTTCTTC. Amino acids: CASSHRGYVNEQFF. Full variable domain (outside the CDR3, taken from reference TRBV11-3 and TRBJ2-1): EAGVVQSPRYKIIEKKQPVAFWCNPISGHNTLYWYLQNLGQGPELLIRYENEEAVDDSQLPKDRFSAERLKGVDSTLKIQPAELGDSAVYLCASSHRGYVNEQFFGPGTRLTVL.

The chain couples TRBV5-4 to TRBJ1-2, with D hard to call. The CDR3 consists of 13 residues. CDR1 and CDR2 (germline): SGHNT, YYREEE (reference sequence). With 4 bases removed from V and 4 bases from J, the gap between germline ends came to 11 bases. The CDR3 bases are TGTGCCAGCAGCGTCGACGGAGCCTATGGCTACACCTTC. It yields the protein CASSVDGAYGYTF.

V gene TRBV9 combines with J gene TRBJ2-7; 8 bases line up with TRBD1. Germline V gene data show CDR1 as SGDLS and CDR2 as YYNGEE. The J segment lost 5 bases and the V segment lost 0 bases, leaving 7 bases of the junction unmatched. The CDR3 has 15 residues. In nucleotides, the CDR3 is TGTGCCAGCAGCGTAGATGGTGACAGGGGCGACGAGCAGTACTTC. Protein sequence: CASSVDGDRGDEQYF. Supplemented by reference TRBV9 and TRBJ2-7, the full variable domain reads DSGVTQTPKHLITATGQRVTLRCSPRSGDLSVYWYQQSLDQGLQFLIQYYNGEERAKGNILERFSAQQFPDLHSELNLSSLELGDSALYFCASSVDGDRGDEQYFGPGTRLTVT.

The J gene is TRBJ1-1, the V gene TRBV28; a possible D gene is TRBD1 (5 bases). The CDR3 has 13 residues. Trimming removed 11 bases from V and 0 bases from J, with 13 bases in between. The germline gives CDR1 MDHEN, CDR2 SYDVKM. The CDR3: CAAGPGVNTEAFF. The CDR3 DNA follows: TGTGCCGCCGGGCCGGGGGTGAACACTGAAGCTTTCTTT.

The chain couples TRBV27 to TRBJ1-6; D may be TRBD1 (5 bases). The germline V gene has CDR1 MNHEY and CDR2 SMNVEV (reference sequence). V was pared by 8 bases and J by 10 bases, with 15 bases between. The CDR3 contains 13 residues. The CDR3 sequence: CASRDRFGSPLHF. Here the CDR3 DNA reads TGTGCCAGCCGGGACCGCTTCGGGTCACCCCTCCACTTT.

The chain carries TRBV9 and TRBJ2-2; possibly TRBD2 for D (5 bases). Germline V gene sequence: CDR1 SGDLS, CDR2 YYNGEE. This CDR3 spans 14 amino acids. The V gene lost 1 base and the J gene lost 4 bases, with 8 bases spanning the gap. CDR3 region: CASSVWSGTGELFF. The CDR3 DNA reads as TGTGCCAGCAGCGTATGGAGCGGCACCGGGGAGCTGTTTTTT. The entire variable domain, with the rest obtained from reference TRBV9 and TRBJ2-2, is as follows: DSGVTQTPKHLITATGQRVTLRCSPRSGDLSVYWYQQSLDQGLQFLIQYYNGEERAKGNILERFSAQQFPDLHSELNLSSLELGDSALYFCASSVWSGTGELFFGEGSRLTVL.

The CDR3 spells CASSKGNPNEKLFF. The CDR3 coding sequence is TGTGCCAGCAGCAAAGGGAACCCTAATGAAAAACTGTTTTTT. The chain is built from TRBV7-2 and TRBJ1-4, with D uncertain. The CDR3 covers 14 residues. Germline V gene lookup returns CDR1 SGHTA and CDR2 FQGNSA. Trimming took 5 bases from V and 3 from J, leaving 10 bases between them.

This clone has just one count. V usage is TRBV7-3 and J usage is TRBJ2-6; maybe TRBD1 (6 bases). CDR3 length equals 16 residues. Germline CDR1 is SGHTA and CDR2 is FQGTGA. V lost 6 bases, J lost 0 bases, and 12 bases lay in between. The CDR3 sequence: CASRDSPSSGANVLTF. In DNA form, the CDR3 reads TGTGCCAGCAGGGACAGCCCTAGCTCTGGGGCCAACGTCCTGACTTTC.

The chain carries TRBV10-3 and TRBJ2-1; tentative D call: TRBD2 (6 bases). Trimming cost V 3 bases and J 5 bases, with 29 bases left between them. CDR1 is ENHRY, CDR2 SYGVKD, per germline. The CDR3 runs to 20 residues. The CDR3 reads CAISEDRQGGNYGEDNEQFF. Written as DNA, the CDR3 is TGTGCCATCAGTGAAGATAGGCAGGGAGGCAATTACGGTGAGGACAATGAGCAGTTCTTC.